These 17 T cell receptor beta chains share one sample of origin, sequenced in a study of identical twins (TCRdb year 2016). The library relied on 5' RACE. Instrument used: Illumina HiSeq 2000. TCRdb reworked the public reads: Q25 trimming with fastp, MiXCR clone assembly, productive beta chains retained. One record per CDR3 amino acid sequence lists the most common genes and DNA. The sample records about 690,000 distinct CDR3 sequences, less than 7% of which are singletons. 1.5% to 2% of the sample comes from the top ten. The specimen sequenced was naive T cells sorted from blood. The cell subset or site label for this specimen denotes: cells isolated with a human naive T-cell isolation kit. The receptors were gathered from a young man in good health.

At least ten counts were recorded for this clonotype. This chain links TRBV28 with TRBJ2-7; D might be TRBD2 (5 bases). This CDR3 contains 11 residues. Germline-derived CDR1 and CDR2 are MDHEN and SYDVKM. V was trimmed by 8 bases and J by 6 bases, leaving 11 bases between them. The CDR3 DNA reads as TGTGCCAGCTCCGGGGAAGGCGAGCAGTACTTC. Its translation is CASSGEGEQYF.

Many counts were recorded for this clonotype. In nucleotides, the CDR3 is TGTGCCACCAGCAGAGATTTGGGGGATCTGTATTTT. Its translation: CATSRDLGDLYF. The gene calls are TRBV15 and TRBJ2-3; D might be TRBD1 or TRBD2, each matching 5 bases. V shed 0 bases and J shed 14 bases, with 12 bases lying between them. There are 12 residues in the CDR3. Germline CDR1 and CDR2: LNHNV and YYDKDF (reference sequence).

This clonotype was counted between two and nine times. This chain connects TRBV13 to TRBJ2-7; no reliable D call. Trimming stripped 6 bases from V and 2 bases from J, with 11 bases between. The CDR3 loop spans 13 amino acids. The germline V gene has CDR1 PRHDT and CDR2 FYEKMQ (reference sequence). The DNA for the CDR3 is TGTGCCAGCAGTTTACAACGTACCTACGAGCAGTACGTC. Its protein is CASSLQRTYEQYV.

This clonotype was recorded many times. The chain combines TRBV7-2 with TRBJ2-5; D gene uncertain. V shed 1 base and J shed 3 bases, with 6 bases lying between them. The length of the CDR3 is 13 residues. The germline V gene has CDR1 SGHTA and CDR2 FQGNSA. Written as DNA, the CDR3 is TGTGCCAGCAGCTTAGTCTGGAAAGAGACCCAGTACTTC. This translates into CASSLVWKETQYF.

The sample holds many counts of this clonotype. The genes are TRBV4-3 and TRBJ2-6; D perhaps matches TRBD1 (6 bases). The germline CDR1 and CDR2 sequences are LGHNA and YSLEER. The CDR3 runs to 19 residues. The V end lost 0 bases, the J end lost 4 bases, and 19 bases lay between the germline ends. The CDR3 region is CASSQDGETGTRGANVLTF. CDR3 coding DNA: TGCGCCAGCAGCCAAGATGGGGAGACAGGTACTCGGGGGGCCAACGTCCTGACTTTC.

In its sample, this clonotype was seen a few times. The V and J genes are TRBV20-1 and TRBJ2-3; 12 nucleotides match TRBD2. Losses at the gene ends were 6 bases for V and 3 bases for J; bases not matched to a gene: 4. CDR3 length: 14 residues. Germline V lookup: CDR1 DFQATT, CDR2 SNEGSKA (reference sequence). Here the CDR3 DNA reads TGCAGTGCCGGGACTAGCGGGCCAACAGATACGCAGTATTTT. Translation: CSAGTSGPTDTQYF.

The V call is TRBV4-3, the J call TRBJ1-2, with 9 bases lining up with TRBD1. Germline CDR1 and CDR2: LGHNA and YSLEER. Losses at the gene ends were 0 bases for V and 2 bases for J; bases not matched to a gene: 4. This CDR3 region has 16 residues. The CDR3, as DNA: TGCGCCAGCAGCCAAGAGCCGGGACAGGGAAACTATGGCTACACCTTC. Its protein product is CASSQEPGQGNYGYTF.

There are many counts of this clonotype. The rearrangement joins TRBV29-1 to TRBJ2-5; 8 bases map to TRBD1. CDR1 and CDR2 (germline): SQVTM, ANQGSEA. CDR3 length: 12 residues. J gave up 3 bases and V 7 bases, and 4 bases lay outside the gene matches. The CDR3 DNA sequence: TGCAGCGCTGGACAGGGTAAAGAGACCCAGTACTTC. This encodes CSAGQGKETQYF. Together with reference TRBV29-1 and TRBJ2-5, the CDR3 gives the full variable domain: SAVISQKPSRDICQRGTSLTIQCQVDSQVTMMFWYRQQPGQSLTLIATANQGSEATYESGFVIDKFPISRPNLTFSTLTVSNMSPEDSSIYLCSAGQGKETQYFGPGTRLLVL.

The chain couples TRBV20-1 to TRBJ2-3; D tentatively fits TRBD1 or TRBD2 (5 bases each). This CDR3 is 13 amino acids long. Germline CDR1 DFQATT, CDR2 SNEGSKA (reference sequence). The V end lost 6 bases, the J end lost 2 bases, and 12 bases lay between the germline ends. CDR3 nucleotide sequence: TGCAGTGCCGGGACCCGCCCCACAGATACGCAGTATTTT. Its translation is CSAGTRPTDTQYF.

This clonotype turned up a few times. The CDR3: CASSAQTSGSYEQYF. The CDR3 nucleotides are TGTGCCAGCAGCGCACAGACTAGCGGGAGTTACGAGCAGTACTTC. V gene TRBV7-9 combines with J gene TRBJ2-7; 12 bases match TRBD2. The CDR3 length is 15 residues. Germline values: CDR1 SEHNR, CDR2 FQNEAQ (reference sequence). Losses at the gene ends were 5 bases for V and 4 bases for J; bases not matched to a gene: 6.

The chain carries TRBV7-6 and TRBJ2-5; TRBD1 matches 8 bases. The trim removed 0 bases at V and 5 bases at J, leaving 14 bases unmatched. Germline loops: CDR1 SGHVS, CDR2 FNYEAQ. The CDR3 has 18 amino acids. CDR3 bases: TGTGCCAGCAGCTTAGCGAGGACAGGGTCCCTAGGCGGTGAGACCCAGTACTTC. Translation gives CASSLARTGSLGGETQYF.

This clonotype was recorded many times. This chain links TRBV3-1 with TRBJ1-6, with a weak D call TRBD1 (5 bases). Trimming stripped 2 bases from V and 10 bases from J, with 12 bases between. CDR1 is LGHDT, CDR2 YNNKEL, per germline (reference sequence). The CDR3 runs 14 residues. The CDR3 region is CASSQQGVGSPLHF. CDR3 bases: TGTGCCAGCAGCCAACAAGGGGTTGGGTCACCCCTCCACTTT.

This clonotype was seen many times. The DNA for the CDR3 is TGCAGCGTAGGGGGGACCTCCTACGAGCAGTACTTC. Translated, it gives CSVGGTSYEQYF. This chain joins TRBV29-1 and TRBJ2-7; D possibly uses TRBD1 or TRBD2 (6 bases each). V was pared by 6 bases and J by 0 bases, with 9 bases between. CDR1 is SQVTM and CDR2 is ANQGSEA in the germline V gene. The CDR3 extends over 12 amino acids.

This clonotype was detected ten times or more. This rearrangement joins TRBV12-3 or TRBV12-4 to TRBJ1-2; 7 nucleotides agree with TRBD1. The CDR3 length is 13 residues. V trimming: 6 bases; J trimming: 8 bases; junction bases outside the gene matches: 9. For the CDR3, the DNA is TGTGCCAGCAGAATCAGACAGGGATACGGCTACACCTTC. Its protein product is CASRIRQGYGYTF.

This clonotype was picked up many times. The chain uses TRBV10-3 and TRBJ1-2; TRBD1 matches 8 bases. The germline CDR1 and CDR2 sequences are ENHRY and SYGVKD. V dropped 7 bases and J dropped 7; count of bases not matched to a gene: 8. CDR3 length: 13 residues. CDR3 bases: TGTGCCATCAAACCGACAGGGGAAGCTGGCTACACCTTC. Its translation: CAIKPTGEAGYTF.

There are a few counts of this clonotype. The chain couples TRBV6-1 to TRBJ2-3; 8 positions match TRBD2. The CDR3 totals 14 residues. Germline V CDR1 and CDR2: MNHNS, SASEGT. J gave up 4 bases and V 7 bases, and 7 bases lay outside the gene matches. CDR3 in amino acids: CASMDGRAPDTQYF. As DNA, the CDR3 is TGTGCCAGCATGGACGGGAGGGCCCCAGATACGCAGTATTTT.

This clonotype has more than one count but fewer than ten. The chain combines TRBV10-3 with TRBJ2-1; maybe TRBD2 (6 bases). The V end was cut by 10 bases, the J end by 2 bases, with 27 bases between. This CDR3 is built from 18 residues. Germline CDR1 reads ENHRY; CDR2 reads SYGVKD. The CDR3 coding sequence is TGTGCCACCACGAAAGAGGCTAATTCCGGGAGACCCTACAATGAGCAGTTCTTC. Translated: CATTKEANSGRPYNEQFF.